These 3 T cell receptor beta chains originate from one sample sequenced in a study of regulatory T cells in long-lasting Graves disease. For TCR beta, libraries came from iRepertoire HTBI primers and Arm-PCR of CDR3 regions. TCRdb re-called the multiplex PCR reads through MiXCR, storing one row per CDR3 protein. The table lists over 200,000 distinct CDR3 sequences, around 17% of them singletons, with around 20% in the top ten. Sample time point: newly diagnosed GD, antithyroid drugs for less than 3 months. The TCR library was made from RNA that had been extracted from PBMCs in TRIzol. The source material was peripheral blood mononuclear cells (PBMCs), sampled at new diagnosis, from a patient treated with antithyroid drugs. The receptors originated from a female donor with Graves disease.

This clonotype has at least ten counts. The junction does not match germline at one end; this may be a read error. The chain joins TRBV5-1 to TRBJ1-2; D gene uncertain. Per germline, CDR1 SGHRS and CDR2 YFSETQ. CDR3 length: 13 residues. In DNA, the CDR3 is TGTGCCAGCAGCTTAGGTGGGATGGCTGGCTACACCTTC. Protein product: CASSLGGMAGYTF.

This clonotype was counted many times. The chain is built from TRBV5-6 and TRBJ2-2; D gene ambiguous. Per the germline V gene, CDR1 is SGHDT and CDR2 is YYEEEE. Between the trimmed V and J ends, which lost 0 bases and 8 bases, there was a span of 11 bases. This CDR3 has 14 residues. The CDR3 region has the DNA TGTGCCAGCAGCTTGGGCCGTCCTCCGGGGGAGCTGTTTTTT. It codes for CASSLGRPPGELFF. Full variable domain (missing parts from reference TRBV5-6 and TRBJ2-2): DAGVTQSPTHLIKTRGQQVTLRCSPKSGHDTVSWYQQALGQGPQFIFQYYEEEERQRGNFPDRFSGHQFPNYSSELNVNALLLGDSALYLCASSLGRPPGELFFGEGSRLTVL.

The table lists this clonotype with many counts. The chain uses TRBV6-2 or TRBV6-3 and TRBJ2-7; TRBD2 agrees at 10 bases. CDR3 length: 15 residues. Germline V gives CDR1 MNHEY, CDR2 SVGEGT. V shed 2 bases and J 5 bases; nucleotides not matched to a gene: 6. CDR3: CASSYEAGGPHEQYF. The DNA of the CDR3 is TGTGCCAGCAGTTACGAAGCGGGAGGGCCCCACGAGCAGTACTTC.